A selection of T cell receptor beta chains follows, all from one sample in a study of cytomegalovirus exposure and HLA in healthy donors. This table comes from immunoSEQ multiplex PCR, and its TCRdb copy is limited to in-frame clones, with some not included. The table has roughly 260,000 clones, 84% seen once. Specimen: PBMCs. These receptors all come from a woman in her thirties or forties in good health and CMV-seropositive. Both conserved end residues are part of each CDR3. D genes are given only for firm matches. The size of a clone is reported for some rows only, either as once, few or many, or as a class for expanded clones.

v_call	d_call	j_call	clone_size	cdr3_nt	cdr3_aa
TRBV6-5	-	TRBJ2-1	-	TGTGCCAGCAGTTCTCCGGCGGCCCAAGACAATGAGCAGTTCTTC	CASSSPAAQDNEQFF
TRBV16	-	TRBJ1-1	-	TGTGCCAGCAGCCAATCACGCGCGGCAGCAAACACTGAAGCTTTCTTT	CASSQSRAAANTEAFF
TRBV4-2	TRBD2	TRBJ2-1	-	TGTGCCAGCAGCCAAGTTGGCGGGAGAGGGGACAATGAGCAGTTCTTC	CASSQVGGRGDNEQFF
TRBV30	TRBD1	TRBJ2-6	-	TGTGCCTGGAAAGACAGGGTATACTCTGGGGCCAACGTCCTGACTTTC	CAWKDRVYSGANVLTF
TRBV10-3	TRBD1	TRBJ1-1	-	TGTGCCAGTATGGGACAGTTGAACACTGAAGCTTTCTTT	CASMGQLNTEAFF
TRBV5-1	TRBD1	TRBJ1-5	-	TGCGCCAGCAGCGTGGGACAGGGGGGAAATCAGCCCCAGCATTTT	CASSVGQGGNQPQHF
TRBV4-1	TRBD2	TRBJ2-3	-	TGCGCCAGCAGCCTGGGACTAGCGGGAGGGTTTAGCACAGATACGCAGTATTTT	CASSLGLAGGFSTDTQYF
TRBV4-1	TRBD2	TRBJ2-1	few	TGCGCCAGCAGCCAAGATGGACTAGCGGGCCACAATGAGCAGTTCTTC	CASSQDGLAGHNEQFF
TRBV5-1	-	TRBJ1-1	-	TGCGCCAGCAGCTTCTCGGGGGTGAACACTGAAGCTTTCTTT	CASSFSGVNTEAFF
TRBV15	-	TRBJ2-3	few	TGTGCCACCAGCAGTGAGGGTACGGATACGCAGTATTTT	CATSSEGTDTQYF
TRBV4-2	TRBD2	TRBJ2-7	-	TGTGCCAGCAGCCAGGATCCGGGACTAGCGATCGAGCAGTACTTC	CASSQDPGLAIEQYF
TRBV6-4	TRBD2	TRBJ2-3	-	TGTGCCAGCAGTATAGCGGGAGGCGCCACAGATACGCAGTATTTT	CASSIAGGATDTQYF
TRBV25-1	-	TRBJ1-6	-	TGTGCCAGCAGTGACCTTACCGCGTCACCCCTCCACTTT	CASSDLTASPLHF
TRBV28	-	TRBJ1-5	-	TGTGCCAGCAGTCCCCAGACAGGTAGCAATCAGCCCCAGCATTTT	CASSPQTGSNQPQHF
TRBV7-3	TRBD2	TRBJ2-5	-	TGTGCCAGCAGCTCAAGGGGAGGGGTCCAAGAGACCCAGTACTTC	CASSSRGGVQETQYF
TRBV11-2	-	TRBJ1-6	once	TGTGCCAGCAGCCTAGCCGGGATTTCACCCCTCCACTTT	CASSLAGISPLHF
TRBV6-1	-	TRBJ2-7	-	TGTGCCAGCTCCCTCGTGTCCTCTACCTACGAGCAGTACTTC	CASSLVSSTYEQYF
TRBV7-2	-	TRBJ1-4	few	TGTGCCAGCAGCTCCAGAGGTCAGGGGATCGGGGAAAAACTGTTTTTT	CASSSRGQGIGEKLFF
TRBV9	-	TRBJ2-3	once	TGCGCCAGCAGCGTAGGGCCGGGGGATACGCAGTATTTT	CASSVGPGDTQYF
TRBV28	-	TRBJ1-2	once	TGTGCCAGCAGTTCCCCCTCCCCGAACTATGGCTACACCTTC	CASSSPSPNYGYTF
TRBV28	-	TRBJ2-1	-	TGTGCCAGCAGCCTGACAGGGACTTACAATGAGCAGTTCTTC	CASSLTGTYNEQFF
TRBV25-1	TRBD2	TRBJ2-1	-	TGTGCCAGCAGTGAGAGCGGGAGGGCATACAATGAGCAGTTCTTC	CASSESGRAYNEQFF
TRBV7-9	-	TRBJ2-3	-	TGTGCCAGCAGCTTGGCCATCAGCGCAGATACGCAGTATTTT	CASSLAISADTQYF
TRBV14	-	TRBJ2-5	once	TGTGCCAGCAGCCAGGAGCTGCCGGGACAAGAGACCCAGTACTTC	CASSQELPGQETQYF
TRBV25-1	-	TRBJ2-7	once	TGTGCCAGCACCTCCCCCTACGAGCAGTACTTC	CASTSPYEQYF
TRBV29-1	-	TRBJ2-1	-	TGCAGCGTTACCCCTCTCCCGGGACTCCCCAGTAATGAGCAGTTCTTC	CSVTPLPGLPSNEQFF
TRBV6-5	-	TRBJ1-1	-	TGTGCCAGCAGTCCTCGGACTATCAAATCTGAAGCTTTCTTT	CASSPRTIKSEAFF
TRBV27	TRBD1	TRBJ1-1	-	TGTGCCAGCAGCCCACAGGGGGCAGGCACTGAAGCTTTCTTT	CASSPQGAGTEAFF
TRBV5-8	TRBD1	TRBJ1-5	-	TGTGCCAGCAGCTTGGGGGGACAGGAGGTTGTTCTGTCCCAGCATTTT	CASSLGGQEVVLSQHF
TRBV20-1	-	TRBJ2-1	-	TGCAGTGGGGTCGGGAGAAATGAGCAGTTCTTC	CSGVGRNEQFF
TRBV2	-	TRBJ1-5	-	TGTGCCAGCAGTGAACAGGTGAATCAGCCCCAGCATTTT	CASSEQVNQPQHF
TRBV7-2	TRBD1	TRBJ2-1	-	TGTGCCAGCAGCTGGACAGGGCAAAAGTCCTACAATGAGCAGTTCTTC	CASSWTGQKSYNEQFF
TRBV30	TRBD2	TRBJ2-5	-	TGTGCCTGGAGTGCTAGCGGGGGAGAGACCCAGTACTTC	CAWSASGGETQYF
TRBV4-1	TRBD2	TRBJ2-2	-	TGCGCCAGCAGCCAAGAAAGGAGTAGCGGGAGGACCGGGGAGCTGTTTTTT	CASSQERSSGRTGELFF
TRBV30	TRBD2	TRBJ2-1	-	TGTGCCTGGTACTCAGGACTAGCGGATTACAATGAGCAGTTCTTC	CAWYSGLADYNEQFF
TRBV18	TRBD1	TRBJ2-6	-	TGTGCCAGCTCGTCCGGGACAGGGGACCTGACTTTC	CASSSGTGDLTF
TRBV10-3	TRBD1	TRBJ1-6	-	TGTGCCATCAGTGAGCCCGGTTTCGGGACAGATAATTCACCCCTCCACTTT	CAISEPGFGTDNSPLHF
TRBV20-1	TRBD2	TRBJ2-7	-	TGCAGTGCTAGCGGGAGGTACGAGCAGTACTTC	CSASGRYEQYF
TRBV4-2	TRBD2	TRBJ2-7	-	TGTGCCAGCAGCCAAGGGGTTAGCGGGATAGGCTACGAGCAGTACTTC	CASSQGVSGIGYEQYF
TRBV19	TRBD2	TRBJ2-1	-	TGTGCCAGTACTACCGGGACTAGCGGGAAATCTGAGCAGTTCTTC	CASTTGTSGKSEQFF
TRBV11-2	-	TRBJ2-7	-	TGTGCCAGCAGCCTAAACGAGCCCTACGAGCAGTACTTC	CASSLNEPYEQYF
TRBV10-3	TRBD2	TRBJ2-1	-	TGTGCCGCAGGTTGGACTAGCGGGAGAGCGAATGAGCAGTTCTTC	CAAGWTSGRANEQFF
TRBV27	TRBD1	TRBJ2-5	-	TGTGCCAGCAGCCCAGGGGGTAGTGGGACCCAGTACTTC	CASSPGGSGTQYF
TRBV7-3	-	TRBJ2-5	-	TGTGCCAGCAGCTTTAATTACCAAGAGACCCAGTACTTC	CASSFNYQETQYF
TRBV5-1	-	TRBJ2-5	-	TGCGCCAGCAGCTTGGACAGGGTGCCAGAGACCCAGTACTTC	CASSLDRVPETQYF
TRBV28	TRBD2	TRBJ2-7	few	TGTGCCAGCAGTAGCGGGAGAGGCTACGAGCAGTACTTC	CASSSGRGYEQYF
TRBV5-8	TRBD2	TRBJ2-1	-	TGTGCCAGCAGCATAAGCGGGAGGGCCCCTGAGCAGTTCTTC	CASSISGRAPEQFF
TRBV14	TRBD1	TRBJ1-1	-	TGTGCCAGCAGCCAAAGAGGGCTGACAGGGGAGAACACTGAAGCTTTCTTT	CASSQRGLTGENTEAFF
TRBV6-6	TRBD2	TRBJ2-7	-	TGTGCCAGCAGCATACTAGCGGGAGAGGGGGAGCAGTACTTC	CASSILAGEGEQYF
TRBV19	-	TRBJ2-2	-	TGTGCCAGTAGTCGGTGGGTAGCAGACACCGGGGAGCTGTTTTTT	CASSRWVADTGELFF
TRBV18	-	TRBJ1-1	-	TGTGCCAGCTCACGGGGGCAAGGGGTCACTGAAGCTTTCTTT	CASSRGQGVTEAFF